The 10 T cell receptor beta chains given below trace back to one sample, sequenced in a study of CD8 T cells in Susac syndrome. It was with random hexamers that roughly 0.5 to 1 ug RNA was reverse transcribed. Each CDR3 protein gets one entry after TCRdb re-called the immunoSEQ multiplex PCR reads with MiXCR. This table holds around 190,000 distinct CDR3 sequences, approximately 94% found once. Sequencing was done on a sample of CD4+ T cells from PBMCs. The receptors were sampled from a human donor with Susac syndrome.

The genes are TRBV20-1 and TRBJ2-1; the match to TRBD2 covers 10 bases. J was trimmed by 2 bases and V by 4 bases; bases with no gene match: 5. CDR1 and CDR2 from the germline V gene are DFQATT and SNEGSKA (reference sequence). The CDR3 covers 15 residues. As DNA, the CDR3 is TGCAGTGCTATTAGCGGGGGGTCCACCTACAATGAGCAGTTCTTC. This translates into CSAISGGSTYNEQFF.

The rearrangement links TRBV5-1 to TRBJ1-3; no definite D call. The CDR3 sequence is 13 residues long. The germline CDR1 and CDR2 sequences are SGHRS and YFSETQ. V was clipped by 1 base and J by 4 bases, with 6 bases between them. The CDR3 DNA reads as TGCGCCAGCAGCTTGATGGGAGGAAACACCATATATTTT. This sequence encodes CASSLMGGNTIYF.

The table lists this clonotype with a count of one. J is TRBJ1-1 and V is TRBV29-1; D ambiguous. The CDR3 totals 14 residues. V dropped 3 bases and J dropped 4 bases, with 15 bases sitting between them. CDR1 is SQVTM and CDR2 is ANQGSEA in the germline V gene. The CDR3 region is CSVEAQFTSTEAFF. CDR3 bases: TGCAGCGTTGAGGCGCAGTTTACAAGCACTGAAGCTTTCTTT. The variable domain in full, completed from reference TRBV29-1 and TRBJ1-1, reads SAVISQKPSRDICQRGTSLTIQCQVDSQVTMMFWYRQQPGQSLTLIATANQGSEATYESGFVIDKFPISRPNLTFSTLTVSNMSPEDSSIYLCSVEAQFTSTEAFFGQGTRLTVV.

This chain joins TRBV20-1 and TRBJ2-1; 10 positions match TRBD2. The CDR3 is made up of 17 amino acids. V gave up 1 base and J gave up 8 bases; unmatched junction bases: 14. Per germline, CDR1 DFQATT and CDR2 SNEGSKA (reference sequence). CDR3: CSARAESGGARWDEQFF. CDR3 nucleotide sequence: TGCAGTGCTAGAGCTGAAAGCGGGGGGGCCAGGTGGGATGAGCAGTTCTTC.

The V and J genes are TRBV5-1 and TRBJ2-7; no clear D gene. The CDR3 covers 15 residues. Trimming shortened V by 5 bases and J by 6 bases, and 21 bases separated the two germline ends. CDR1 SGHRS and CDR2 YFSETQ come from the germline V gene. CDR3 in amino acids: CASSPSLLAPGEQYF. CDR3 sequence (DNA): TGCGCCAGCAGTCCCAGCCTCCTGGCCCCTGGCGAGCAGTACTTC. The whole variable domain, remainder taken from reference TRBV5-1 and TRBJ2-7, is KAGVTQTPRYLIKTRGQQVTLSCSPISGHRSVSWYQQTPGQGLQFLFEYFSETQRNKGNFPGRFSGRQFSNSRSEMNVSTLELGDSALYLCASSPSLLAPGEQYFGPGTRLTVT.

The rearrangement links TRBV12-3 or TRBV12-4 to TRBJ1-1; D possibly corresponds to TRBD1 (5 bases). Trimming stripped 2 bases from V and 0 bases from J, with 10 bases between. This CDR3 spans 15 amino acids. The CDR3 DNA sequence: TGTGCCAGCAGTTTAAGGGCGGGGGTGAACACTGAAGCTTTCTTT. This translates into CASSLRAGVNTEAFF.

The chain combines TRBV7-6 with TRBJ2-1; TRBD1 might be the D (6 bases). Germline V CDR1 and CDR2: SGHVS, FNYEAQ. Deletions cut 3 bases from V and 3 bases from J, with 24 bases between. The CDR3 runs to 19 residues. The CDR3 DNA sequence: TGTGCCAGCAGCTTGGACGACAGGCCCGATATCGTCGTCTACAATGAGCAGTTCTTC. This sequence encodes CASSLDDRPDIVVYNEQFF. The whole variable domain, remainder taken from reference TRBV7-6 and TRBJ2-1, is GAGVSQSPRYKVTKRGQDVALRCDPISGHVSLYWYRQALGQGPEFLTYFNYEAQQDKSGLPNDRFSAERPEGSISTLTIQRTEQRDSAMYRCASSLDDRPDIVVYNEQFFGPGTRLTVL.

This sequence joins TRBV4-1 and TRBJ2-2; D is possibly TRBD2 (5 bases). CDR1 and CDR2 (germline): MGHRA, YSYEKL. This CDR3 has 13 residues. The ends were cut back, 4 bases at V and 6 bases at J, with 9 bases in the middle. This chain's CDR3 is CASSPLGAGELFF. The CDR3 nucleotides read TGCGCCAGCAGCCCCCTCGGGGCCGGGGAGCTGTTTTTT.

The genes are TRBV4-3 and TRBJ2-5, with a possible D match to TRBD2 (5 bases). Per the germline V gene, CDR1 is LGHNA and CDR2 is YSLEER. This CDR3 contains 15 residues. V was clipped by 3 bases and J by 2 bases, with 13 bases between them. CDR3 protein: CASSQNLGRQETQYF. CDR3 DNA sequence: TGCGCCAGCAGCCAGAATTTGGGGAGACAAGAGACCCAGTACTTC.

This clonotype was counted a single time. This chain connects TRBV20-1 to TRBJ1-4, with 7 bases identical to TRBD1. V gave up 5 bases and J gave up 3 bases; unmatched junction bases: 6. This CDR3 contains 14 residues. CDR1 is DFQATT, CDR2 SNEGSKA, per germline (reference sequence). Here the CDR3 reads CSAADGQANEKLFF. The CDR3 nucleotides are TGCAGTGCTGCGGATGGACAGGCTAATGAAAAACTGTTTTTT.